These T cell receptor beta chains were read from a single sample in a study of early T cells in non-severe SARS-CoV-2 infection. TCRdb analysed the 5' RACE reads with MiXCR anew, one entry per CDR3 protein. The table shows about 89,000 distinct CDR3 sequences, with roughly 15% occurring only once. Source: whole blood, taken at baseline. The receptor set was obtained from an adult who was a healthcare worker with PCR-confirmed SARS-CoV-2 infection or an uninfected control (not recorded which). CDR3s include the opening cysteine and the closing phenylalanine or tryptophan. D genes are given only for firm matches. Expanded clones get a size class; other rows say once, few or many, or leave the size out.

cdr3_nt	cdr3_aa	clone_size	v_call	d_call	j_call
TGTGCCAGCAGTCCTGTAAAGACAGGGAAAGGATTGAGCAATCAGCCCCAGCATTTT	CASSPVKTGKGLSNQPQHF	.	TRBV27	TRBD1	TRBJ1-5
TGTGCCATCAGTGACCAGGTCCTCTATGGCTACACCTTC	CAISDQVLYGYTF	few	TRBV10-3	.	TRBJ1-2
TGTGCCAGCCGAATAGAAAGGTTCGAGCAGTACTTC	CASRIERFEQYF	few	TRBV2	.	TRBJ2-7
TGTGCCAGCAGTCTTAATAAGGGGGTCTACGAGCAGTACTTC	CASSLNKGVYEQYF	.	TRBV28	.	TRBJ2-7
TGTGCCAGCAGCTTGGTCGTACGGAGTACTAGCACAGATACGCAGTATTTT	CASSLVVRSTSTDTQYF	.	TRBV5-6	.	TRBJ2-3
TGTGCCAGCAGCCGGACGGCGGGCGAGCAGTACTTC	CASSRTAGEQYF	.	TRBV12-3/TRBV12-4	.	TRBJ2-7
TGTGCCACCAGCTCAACTAGGACCCTAGCCTTCTTC	CATSSTRTLAFF	.	TRBV15	.	TRBJ2-1
TGTGCCAGCAGACAGACTAACTCGGGCGAGCAGTACTTC	CASRQTNSGEQYF	.	TRBV28	.	TRBJ2-7
TGTGCCAGCACTTGGACGTTTTTTTCCTACGAGCAGTACTTC	CASTWTFFSYEQYF	.	TRBV5-5	.	TRBJ2-7
TGTGCCAGCAGTTCGGGACCTCGCGATTTCTACGAGCAGTACTTC	CASSSGPRDFYEQYF	many	TRBV28	.	TRBJ2-7
TGTGCCAGCGGCGTGGGGGGCACAGATACGCAGTATTTT	CASGVGGTDTQYF	.	TRBV28	.	TRBJ2-3
TGTGCCAGCATGCCTATACTAGCGGGAATGGGAGATACGCAGTATTTT	CASMPILAGMGDTQYF	many	TRBV28	TRBD2	TRBJ2-3
TGTGCCAGCTCAGAAAACTCTGGGGCCAACGTCCTGACTTTC	CASSENSGANVLTF	.	TRBV18	.	TRBJ2-6
TGCAGTGCTAGCGGACAGGGGGTGGACTATGGCTACACCTTC	CSASGQGVDYGYTF	.	TRBV20-1	TRBD1	TRBJ1-2
TGTGCCAGCAGTTTGTGGGGCTCAGGGCAGATGGGCTACACCTTC	CASSLWGSGQMGYTF	.	TRBV28	.	TRBJ1-2
TGCAGTGCTTCCACACAGAACCCGTACCCAGATGGCTACACCTTC	CSASTQNPYPDGYTF	few	TRBV20-1	.	TRBJ1-2
TGCAGTCTCATGAAGCGGGCGCTCCTCTACGAGCAGTACTTC	CSLMKRALLYEQYF	.	TRBV20-1	.	TRBJ2-7
TGTGCCAGCACGACTAGCGGGAGCTACGAGCAGTACTTC	CASTTSGSYEQYF	.	TRBV25-1	TRBD2	TRBJ2-7
TGTGCCAGCAGCGACCGGGAAGGTAGCGGGGAACTGTTTTTT	CASSDREGSGELFF	.	TRBV3-1	.	TRBJ1-4
TGTGCCACCAGCCGCAGCGCAACAGAGAATGAGCAGTTCTTC	CATSRSATENEQFF	many	TRBV15	.	TRBJ2-1
TGTGCCTGGAGCGGGACTAGCGGGGCGATTCAGTACTTC	CAWSGTSGAIQYF	.	TRBV30	TRBD2	TRBJ2-4
TGTGCCAGTAGTATTCGAGGTAGTGGGGCCAACGTCCTGACTTTC	CASSIRGSGANVLTF	.	TRBV19	.	TRBJ2-6